Presented here are 11 T cell receptor beta chains from one specimen sequenced in a study of Ad26.COV2.S vaccination and SARS-CoV-2 variants. The repertoire was sequenced with immunoSEQ multiplex PCR; TCRdb's copy has only in-frame clones and lacks some. The sample has under 550,000 clones; around nine tenths are singletons. Treatment reported: some 20 received Ad26.COV2.S at low or high dose, single or two shots; several received placebo; per-sample allocation not given. Each sample was drawn 63 days after the first injection (of vaccine or placebo). Sequences were derived from peripheral blood, sampled in a trial of Ad26.COV2.S vaccine versus placebo. The receptor set was obtained from a person aged 18-65 years who received the Ad26.COV2.S COVID-19 vaccine or a placebo.

The chain recombines TRBV5-6 with TRBJ1-2, with 11 bases identical to TRBD1. CDR1 and CDR2 from the germline V gene are SGHDT and YYEEEE. The CDR3 has 13 amino acids. V shed 4 bases, J shed 10 bases, and the junction held 6 bases outside the gene matches. The CDR3 loop is CASSPDRGPVYTF. CDR3 sequence (DNA): TGTGCCAGCAGCCCGGACAGGGGGCCAGTCTACACCTTC.

This chain links TRBV9 with TRBJ2-3, with 8 bases identical to TRBD1. This CDR3 has 15 residues. V was pared by 4 bases and J by 0 bases, with 4 bases of the junction left unmatched. CDR1 and CDR2 (germline): SGDLS, YYNGEE. The CDR3 sequence is CASSFRQGSTDTQYF. The CDR3 region has the DNA TGTGCCAGCAGCTTCCGACAGGGGAGCACAGATACGCAGTATTTT.

This clone was picked up one time. The V and J genes are TRBV7-2 and TRBJ1-5; a weak D match, TRBD1 (6 bases). Trimming pared 5 bases from V and 3 bases from J, leaving 11 bases between. The CDR3 runs to 14 residues. The germline gives CDR1 SGHTA, CDR2 FQGNSA. Here the CDR3 DNA reads TGTGCCAGCAGCCCGGACAGCTACAATCAGCCCCAGCATTTT. Translated, it gives CASSPDSYNQPQHF.

This rearrangement joins TRBV7-6 to TRBJ1-3, with D hard to call. CDR3 length equals 14 residues. CDR1 and CDR2 from the germline V gene are SGHVS and FNYEAQ. V shed 5 bases and J shed 4 bases, with 12 bases lying between them. CDR3 sequence: CASSQYSTGNTIYF. The CDR3 DNA is TGTGCCAGCAGCCAATACAGTACAGGAAACACCATATATTTT. The full variable domain, with the rest looked up from reference TRBV7-6 and TRBJ1-3, is GAGVSQSPRYKVTKRGQDVALRCDPISGHVSLYWYRQALGQGPEFLTYFNYEAQQDKSGLPNDRFSAERPEGSISTLTIQRTEQRDSAMYRCASSQYSTGNTIYFGEGSWLTVV.

The chain recombines TRBV24-1 with TRBJ2-7; D gene uncertain. V lost 1 base to trimming and J lost 1 base, with 10 bases between them. The CDR3 length is 15 residues. Looked up from germline, CDR1 is KGHDR and CDR2 is SFDVKD. CDR3 sequence reads: CATSDFSDGSYEQYF. For the CDR3, the DNA is TGTGCCACCAGTGATTTCTCTGACGGATCCTACGAGCAGTACTTC.

The chain joins TRBV27 to TRBJ1-2, with a possible D match to TRBD1 (5 bases). The CDR3 is 15 residues long. V was clipped by 3 bases and J by 0 bases, with 11 bases between them. In germline, CDR1 is MNHEY, CDR2 SMNVEV (reference sequence). As DNA, the CDR3 is TGTGCCAGCAGTTTTGGGGCGGCCCCTAACTATGGCTACACCTTC. Translation gives CASSFGAAPNYGYTF.

The chain combines TRBV19 with TRBJ2-5; 11 bases are shared with TRBD1. The junction had 8 bases not matched to a gene; V was cut back by 3 bases and J by 5 bases. The germline gives CDR1 LNHDA, CDR2 SQIVND (reference sequence). This CDR3 region has 16 residues. CDR3 sequence: CASSIIGTGGVETQYF. The CDR3 region has the DNA TGTGCCAGTAGTATTATCGGGACAGGGGGGGTGGAGACCCAGTACTTC. Full variable domain (missing parts from reference TRBV19 and TRBJ2-5): DGGITQSPKYLFRKEGQNVTLSCEQNLNHDAMYWYRQDPGQGLRLIYYSQIVNDFQKGDIAEGYSVSREKKESFPLTVTSAQKNPTAFYLCASSIIGTGGVETQYFGPGTRLLVL.

This chain joins TRBV5-1 and TRBJ1-6, with a tentative D call TRBD1 (6 bases). V was pared by 0 bases and J by 7 bases, with 20 bases between. Germline assignment: CDR1 SGHRS and CDR2 YFSETQ. The CDR3 runs to 18 residues. The CDR3 loop reads CASSLVDPTGYPNSPLHF. The CDR3 DNA reads as TGCGCCAGCAGCTTGGTAGACCCTACAGGGTACCCAAATTCACCCCTCCACTTT.

This chain links TRBV4-3 with TRBJ1-1; D is unclear. This CDR3 has 16 amino acids. Trimming removed 4 bases from V and 2 bases from J, with 17 bases in between. Germline V gene lookup returns CDR1 LGHNA and CDR2 YSLEER. CDR3 amino acids: CASSRNDLGGNTEAFF. The CDR3 nucleotides read TGCGCCAGCAGCCGGAACGATTTGGGCGGTAACACTGAAGCTTTCTTT.

V usage is TRBV7-2 and J usage is TRBJ2-7; the match to TRBD2 covers 9 bases. The CDR3 is made up of 15 amino acids. V lost 2 bases to trimming and J lost 3 bases; unmatched junction nucleotides: 5. Germline V gene sequence: CDR1 SGHTA, CDR2 FQGNSA. CDR3 protein: CASSLTTSGFYEQYF. The CDR3 coding sequence is TGTGCCAGCAGCTTAACGACTAGCGGTTTCTACGAGCAGTACTTC.

The J gene is TRBJ2-2, the V gene TRBV5-4; 7 bases line up with TRBD1. The V gene's germline CDR1 is SGHNT and CDR2 YYREEE (reference sequence). The trim removed 4 bases at V and 6 bases at J, leaving 6 bases unmatched. CDR3 size: 14 residues. The chain's CDR3 is CASSPGQMPGELFF. DNA of the CDR3: TGTGCCAGCAGCCCGGGACAGATGCCCGGGGAGCTGTTTTTT.